The source of this TCR beta chain is a study of T cell repertoires in cytomegalovirus infection. Study-wide points: HLA-C-restricted CMV-specific TCR beta clonotypes were dominant in the ex vivo response.

V was pared by 3 bases and J by 2 bases, with 17 bases between. CDR1 and CDR2 (germline): MNHEY, SMNVEV (reference sequence). CDR3 size: 18 residues. TCRdb analysed the reads with MiXCR anew, one entry per CDR3 protein. Among 100,000 to 150,000 distinct CDR3 sequences listed, approximately 30% were seen once. Concerning this clonotype itself: Its antigen is undetermined.

This specimen consisted of CD8+ T cells from cultured PBMCs, obtained from culture after CMV antigen stimulation. This chain connects TRBV27 to TRBJ2-6, with D perhaps matching TRBD1 (6 bases). This sequence originates from a human donor in good health (CMV status not recorded). Some clones in this sample may be carry-over from other donors' samples. The CDR3, as DNA: TGTGCCAGCAGTTTGTCCCCAGGGGATGGAGCTGGGGCCAACGTCCTGACTTTC. Its protein is CASSLSPGDGAGANVLTF. The entire variable domain, with the rest obtained from reference TRBV27 and TRBJ2-6, is as follows: EAQVTQNPRYLITVTGKKLTVTCSQNMNHEYMSWYRQDPGLGLRQIYYSMNVEVTDKGDVPEGYKVSRKEKRNFPLILESPSPNQTSLYFCASSLSPGDGAGANVLTFGAGSRLTVL.